Presented here are 5 T cell receptor beta chains from one specimen sequenced in a study of shared clonotypes between healthy human individuals. Measured with immunoSEQ multiplex PCR; TCRdb has only the in-frame clones, and not every one. The sample includes around 2,100,000 clones, about 95% seen only once; the top ten take less than 1.5%. Terminally differentiated effector memory CD45RA+ cells were left out of the naive CD8 fraction, which was CD45RO-negative and positively selected for CCR7. The sequenced sample consisted of naive CD8+ T cells sorted from blood. Receptor source: a man younger than 35 in good health.

The chain joins TRBV9 to TRBJ2-7, with 9 positions matching TRBD1. Germline CDR1 reads SGDLS; CDR2 reads YYNGEE. With 4 bases clipped from V and 3 bases from J, the junction kept 8 bases outside the gene matches. The CDR3 is 15 residues long. CDR3 residues: CASSISGTGFYEQYF. DNA of the CDR3: TGTGCCAGCAGCATATCCGGGACAGGGTTCTACGAGCAGTACTTC.

This chain connects TRBV19 to TRBJ1-4; D possibly corresponds to TRBD1 (5 bases). The CDR3 loop spans 18 amino acids. Germline assignment: CDR1 LNHDA and CDR2 SQIVND (reference sequence). Between the trimmed V and J ends, which lost 1 base and 7 bases, there was a span of 22 bases. CDR3 in DNA: TGTGCCAGTAGTATAGCCCATTTAACCGGGACCGTCGGTGAAAAACTGTTTTTT. Its protein product is CASSIAHLTGTVGEKLFF. The variable domain in full, with the rest retrieved from reference TRBV19 and TRBJ1-4, is DGGITQSPKYLFRKEGQNVTLSCEQNLNHDAMYWYRQDPGQGLRLIYYSQIVNDFQKGDIAEGYSVSREKKESFPLTVTSAQKNPTAFYLCASSIAHLTGTVGEKLFFGSGTQLSVL.

The V and J genes are TRBV6-1 and TRBJ2-3; D is undetermined. The germline CDR1 and CDR2 sequences are MNHNS and SASEGT. CDR3 length: 12 residues. Trimming pared 4 bases from V and 2 bases from J, leaving 4 bases between. In DNA, the CDR3 is TGTGCCAGCAGTGGATACACAGATACGCAGTATTTT. Translation gives CASSGYTDTQYF.

The J gene is TRBJ2-5, the V gene TRBV27; 10 bases fit TRBD2. The CDR3 runs to 16 residues. V lost 6 bases to trimming and J lost 2 bases; unmatched junction nucleotides: 9. CDR1 and CDR2 from the germline V gene are MNHEY and SMNVEV (reference sequence). DNA of the CDR3: TGTGCCAGCAGGCCTAGCGGGGGAGGGGGGCAAGAGACCCAGTACTTC. Translation gives CASRPSGGGGQETQYF.

The rearrangement joins TRBV5-6 to TRBJ2-1; unclear D gene. The CDR3 sequence is 13 residues long. Trimming left V 0 bases short and J 9 bases short, with 10 bases between. Germline V gene lookup returns CDR1 SGHDT and CDR2 YYEEEE. CDR3 nucleotides: TGTGCCAGCAGCTTGGAAACGGCTTTTGAGCAGTTCTTC. Encoded protein: CASSLETAFEQFF.